The rows below give T cell receptor beta chains drawn from one sample of a study of PD-L1 blockade in urothelial cancer. TCRdb keeps only in-frame clones here, not all; method: immunoSEQ multiplex PCR. This table holds tens of thousands of clones, around 87% found once. This sample comprised PBMCs, obtained around atezolizumab (anti-PD-L1) treatment. These receptor sequences come from a man between 60 and 75 years old with urothelial cancer. Both conserved end residues are part of each CDR3.

CASKAGYSEQFF	TRBV25-1	TRBJ2-1
CASSRPSGSRLHEQYF	TRBV2	TRBJ2-7
CASSFPPGTDIDYEQYF	TRBV5-8	TRBJ2-7
CASSRDSSGELFF	TRBV6-6	TRBJ2-2
CSVGGQQNEKLFF	TRBV29-1	TRBJ1-4
CASSLDDEQYF	TRBV5-6	TRBJ2-7
CASSARQSLAYEQYF	TRBV7-9	TRBJ2-7
CASSLEQGYGYTF	TRBV7-8	TRBJ1-2
CASSPTRTSGGGWEQYF	TRBV7-2	TRBJ2-7
CASSQLTSGEVQYF	TRBV4-2	TRBJ2-4
CASKRDREHEQYF	TRBV7-3	TRBJ2-7
CASSPTSLPTDTQYF	TRBV18	TRBJ2-3
CASRRQAITTDTQYF	TRBV6-4	TRBJ2-3
CASSKSTSPHTEQYF	TRBV21-1	TRBJ2-7
CASARRGPDYGYTF	TRBV19	TRBJ1-2
CASSQDTSGGAGDTQYF	TRBV4-2	TRBJ2-3
CASSSRQGADTGELFF	TRBV7-6	TRBJ2-2
CASSLSQNNEQFF	TRBV7-3	TRBJ2-1
CASSLVGRLVASSSYEQYF	TRBV5-8	TRBJ2-7
CASSVGPFGNTEAFF	TRBV6-4	TRBJ1-1
CASSLEPGWETQYF	TRBV5-1	TRBJ2-5
CASSRGLKDEAFF	TRBV7-2	TRBJ1-1
CASSSPGQGSEKLFF	TRBV6-6	TRBJ1-4
CASSFGRVRGEKLFF	TRBV5-6	TRBJ1-4
CASSARETQYF	TRBV2	TRBJ2-5
CACTSPGGTEAFF	TRBV30	TRBJ1-1
CAWSQPGPLHF	TRBV30	TRBJ1-6
CASSEVLFTGELFF	TRBV6-1	TRBJ2-2
CASSHPTRGGLTGELFF	TRBV4-1	TRBJ2-2
CASSFGLAQPQHF	TRBV5-8	TRBJ1-5
CASSDRGLAAYEQYF	TRBV6-1	TRBJ2-7
CASSEGETGSQHF	TRBV9	TRBJ1-5
CASSRTGGNQPQHF	TRBV7-9	TRBJ1-5
CASSLGGGWNNEQFF	TRBV7-3	TRBJ2-1